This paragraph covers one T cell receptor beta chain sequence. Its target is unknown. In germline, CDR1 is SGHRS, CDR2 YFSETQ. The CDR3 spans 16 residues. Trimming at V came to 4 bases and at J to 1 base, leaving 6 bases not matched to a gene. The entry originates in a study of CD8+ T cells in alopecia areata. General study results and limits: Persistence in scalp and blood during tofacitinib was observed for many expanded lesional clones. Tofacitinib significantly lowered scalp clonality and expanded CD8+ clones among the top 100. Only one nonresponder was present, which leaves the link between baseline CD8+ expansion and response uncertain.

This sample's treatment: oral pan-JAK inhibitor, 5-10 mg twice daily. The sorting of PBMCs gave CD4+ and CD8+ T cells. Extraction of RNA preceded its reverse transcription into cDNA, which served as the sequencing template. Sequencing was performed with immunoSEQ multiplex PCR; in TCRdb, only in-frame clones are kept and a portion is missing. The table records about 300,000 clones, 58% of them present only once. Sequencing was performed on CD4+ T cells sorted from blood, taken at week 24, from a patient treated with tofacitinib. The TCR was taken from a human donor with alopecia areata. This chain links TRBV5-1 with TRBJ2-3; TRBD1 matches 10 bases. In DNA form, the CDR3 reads TGCGCCAGCAGCCCTGGGGACAGGGGACGCACAGATACGCAGTATTTT. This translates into CASSPGDRGRTDTQYF.